The TCR beta chain described here comes from a study of OX40 agonist ivuxolimab in advanced cancers. Produced via immunoSEQ multiplex PCR; TCRdb's table is partial and in-frame only. The data show approximately 47,000 clones, with about 87% seen just once and 40% to 55% held by the top ten. V was cut by 0 bases and J by 0 bases, with 8 bases left in between. The CDR3 has 15 amino acids. CDR1 is LNHNV, CDR2 YYDKDF, per germline (reference sequence). This sequence originates from an adult with an advanced solid tumor such as melanoma, head and neck, liver or kidney cancer. Sample: CD4+ or CD8+ T cells sorted from blood, taken in a trial of the OX40 agonist ivuxolimab. This rearrangement joins TRBV15 to TRBJ1-2; D is unclear. CDR3: CATSRETGTNYGYTF. For the CDR3, the DNA is TGTGCCACCAGCAGAGAAACGGGTACTAACTATGGCTACACCTTC.